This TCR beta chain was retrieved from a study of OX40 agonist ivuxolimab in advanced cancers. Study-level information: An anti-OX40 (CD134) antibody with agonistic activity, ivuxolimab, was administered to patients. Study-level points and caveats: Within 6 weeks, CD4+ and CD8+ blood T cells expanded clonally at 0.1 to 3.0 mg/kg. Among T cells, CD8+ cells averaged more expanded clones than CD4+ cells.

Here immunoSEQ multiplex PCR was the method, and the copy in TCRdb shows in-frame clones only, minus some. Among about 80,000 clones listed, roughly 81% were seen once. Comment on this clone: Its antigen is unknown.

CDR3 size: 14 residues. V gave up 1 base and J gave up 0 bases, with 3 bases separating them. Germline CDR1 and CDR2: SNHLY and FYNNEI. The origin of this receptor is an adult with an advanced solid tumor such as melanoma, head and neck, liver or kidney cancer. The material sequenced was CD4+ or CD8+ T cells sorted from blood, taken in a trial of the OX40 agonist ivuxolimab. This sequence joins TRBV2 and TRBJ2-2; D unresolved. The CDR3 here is CASSEVTNTGELFF. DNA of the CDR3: TGTGCCAGCAGTGAAGTGACGAACACCGGGGAGCTGTTTTTT.